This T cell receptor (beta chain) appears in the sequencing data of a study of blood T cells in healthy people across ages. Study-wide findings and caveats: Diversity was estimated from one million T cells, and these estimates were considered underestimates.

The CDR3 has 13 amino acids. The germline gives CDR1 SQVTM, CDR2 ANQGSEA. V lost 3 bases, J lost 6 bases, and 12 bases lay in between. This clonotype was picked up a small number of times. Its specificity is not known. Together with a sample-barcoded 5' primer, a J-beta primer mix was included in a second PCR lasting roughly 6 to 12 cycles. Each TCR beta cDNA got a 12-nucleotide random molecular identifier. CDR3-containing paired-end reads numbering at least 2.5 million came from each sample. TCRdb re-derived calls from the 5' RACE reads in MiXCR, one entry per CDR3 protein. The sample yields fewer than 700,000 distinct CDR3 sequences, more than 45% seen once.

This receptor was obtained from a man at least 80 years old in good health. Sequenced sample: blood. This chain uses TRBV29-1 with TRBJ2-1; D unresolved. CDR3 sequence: CSVDRSVSNEQFF. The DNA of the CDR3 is TGCAGCGTTGATAGGTCGGTGAGCAATGAGCAGTTCTTC.